Listed here are 14 T cell receptor beta chains from one sample, sequenced in a study of blood T cell repertoires in COVID-19. The protocol was immunoSEQ multiplex PCR, while the TCRdb copy is restricted to in-frame clones and leaves out a portion. The table shows fewer than 600,000 clones, with roughly 90% occurring only once. Material for sequencing was PBMCs or T cells enriched from blood (not recorded which). The source of these receptors is a woman aged 40 to 55 who had recovered from COVID-19.

The J gene is TRBJ1-3, the V gene TRBV6-5; TRBD1 aligns across 7 bases. Germline V lookup: CDR1 MNHEY, CDR2 SVGAGI. The ends lost 6 bases at V and 2 bases at J; junction bases unmatched: 1. The CDR3 length is 13 residues. The CDR3 DNA sequence: TGTGCCAGCAGCGACAGGGCTGGAAACACCATATATTTT. This gives the protein CASSDRAGNTIYF.

The V call is TRBV5-1, the J call TRBJ2-1; 11 nucleotides align to TRBD2. The CDR3 is made up of 18 amino acids. Germline assignment: CDR1 SGHRS and CDR2 YFSETQ. Germline trimming cut 1 base from V and 0 bases from J; bases unmatched to any gene: 6. CDR3 residues: CASSLSGTSGSSYNEQFF. CDR3 sequence (DNA): TGCGCCAGCAGCTTGAGTGGGACTAGCGGTTCCTCCTACAATGAGCAGTTCTTC. The variable domain in full, with the rest retrieved from reference TRBV5-1 and TRBJ2-1, is KAGVTQTPRYLIKTRGQQVTLSCSPISGHRSVSWYQQTPGQGLQFLFEYFSETQRNKGNFPGRFSGRQFSNSRSEMNVSTLELGDSALYLCASSLSGTSGSSYNEQFFGPGTRLTVL.

The rearrangement links TRBV7-9 to TRBJ2-1; 7 positions agree with TRBD1. Per the germline V gene, CDR1 is SEHNR and CDR2 is FQNEAQ (reference sequence). The J segment lost 6 bases and the V segment lost 2 bases, leaving 7 bases of the junction unmatched. CDR3 length equals 15 residues. CDR3 in DNA: TGTGCCAGCAGCTTATTCGGGGACAGTTTCAATGAGCAGTTCTTC. Translating it yields CASSLFGDSFNEQFF.

J is TRBJ2-2 and V is TRBV7-2; TRBD1 aligns across 7 bases. V trimming: 6 bases; J trimming: 1 base; junction bases outside the gene matches: 2. From germline, CDR1 is SGHTA and CDR2 FQGNSA. The CDR3 extends over 14 amino acids. CDR3 residues: CASSWDRNTGELFF. The CDR3 DNA follows: TGTGCCAGCAGTTGGGACAGGAACACCGGGGAGCTGTTTTTT.

The genes are TRBV5-4 and TRBJ2-3; 8 bases match TRBD2. Germline loops: CDR1 SGHNT, CDR2 YYREEE (reference sequence). The V and J ends lost 0 bases and 2 bases, in that order; junction bases with no gene match: 8. There are 17 residues in the CDR3. The CDR3 DNA reads as TGTGCCAGCAGCTTGGCCTTAAGTAGCGGGAACACAGATACGCAGTATTTT. This gives the protein CASSLALSSGNTDTQYF.

V gene TRBV7-6 combines with J gene TRBJ2-1; 10 bases line up with TRBD2. With V trimmed by 3 bases and J by 6 bases, 8 bases remained unmatched. The CDR3 spans 16 residues. Germline lookup yields CDR1 SGHVS and CDR2 FNYEAQ. CDR3 residues: CASSFLSGRASNEQFF. In DNA, the CDR3 is TGTGCCAGCAGCTTCCTAAGCGGGAGGGCTTCCAATGAGCAGTTCTTC.

Here the CDR3 DNA reads TGTGCCAGCAGTGACGTGCGAAATCAGCCCCAGCATTTT. Amino acid sequence: CASSDVRNQPQHF. The rearrangement joins TRBV6-1 to TRBJ1-5; D remains unclear. Looked up from germline, CDR1 is MNHNS and CDR2 is SASEGT. Deletions cut 3 bases from V and 4 bases from J, with 7 bases between. CDR3 length: 13 amino acids.

The chain recombines TRBV5-1 with TRBJ1-1, with D unclear. This CDR3 is built from 12 residues. From germline, CDR1 is SGHRS and CDR2 YFSETQ. The V end was cut by 5 bases, the J end by 5 bases, with 10 bases between. In nucleotides, the CDR3 is TGCGCCAGCAGACGGACTGTAACTGAAGCTTTCTTT. Translating it yields CASRRTVTEAFF. The variable domain in full, with the rest retrieved from reference TRBV5-1 and TRBJ1-1, is KAGVTQTPRYLIKTRGQQVTLSCSPISGHRSVSWYQQTPGQGLQFLFEYFSETQRNKGNFPGRFSGRQFSNSRSEMNVSTLELGDSALYLCASRRTVTEAFFGQGTRLTVV.

The CDR3 DNA sequence: TGTGCCAGCAGCCAAGGGACTAGCGGAGCCTACGAGCAGTACTTC. Amino acids: CASSQGTSGAYEQYF. The V call is TRBV3-1 (or the pseudogene TRBV3-2), the J call TRBJ2-7; 10 nucleotides line up with TRBD2. The CDR3 is 15 amino acids. The V gene's germline CDR1 is LGHDT and CDR2 YNNKEL (reference sequence). V was pared by 1 base and J by 2 bases, with 2 bases of the junction left unmatched.

The V call is TRBV7-2, the J call TRBJ1-2; 9 bases agree with TRBD1. CDR3 size: 14 residues. After removal of 4 bases from V and 7 bases from J, the junction contained 7 bases not matched to a gene. Germline assignment: CDR1 SGHTA and CDR2 FQGNSA. Here the CDR3 DNA reads TGTGCCAGCAGCTCAAGGACAGGGGAGGTTGGCTACACCTTC. This codes for CASSSRTGEVGYTF.

DNA of the CDR3: TGTGCCAGCAGCTTAGCCCCTGGTACTACTGAAGCTTTCTTT. This sequence encodes CASSLAPGTTEAFF. The chain uses TRBV7-9 and TRBJ1-1, with D uncertain. Germline-derived CDR1 and CDR2 are SEHNR and FQNEAQ (reference sequence). V was cut by 0 bases and J by 5 bases, with 10 bases left in between. This CDR3 contains 14 residues.

Concerning this clone itself: One end of the junction is discordant with germline, which a read error may explain. The chain employs TRBV19 and TRBJ1-4; TRBD1 agrees at 11 bases. Per germline, CDR1 LNHDA and CDR2 SQIVND (reference sequence). This CDR3 region has 20 residues. CDR3: CASSGRRTGGGLDTIEKLFF. Written as DNA, the CDR3 is TGTGCCAGTAGTGGCCGGAGGACAGGGGGCGGTCTGGACACTATTGAAAAACTGTTTTTT.

V is TRBV3-1 (or the pseudogene TRBV3-2) and J is TRBJ1-1; tentative D call: TRBD1 (5 bases). The CDR3 runs to 14 residues. The germline V and J ends were trimmed by 4 bases and 0 bases, with 9 bases remaining between them. The germline CDR1 and CDR2 sequences are LGHDT and YNNKEL (reference sequence). CDR3 coding DNA: TGTGCCAGCAGCCGGGGCCTCTTGAACACTGAAGCTTTCTTT. It yields the protein CASSRGLLNTEAFF.

V is TRBV9 and J is TRBJ1-1, with 10 bases fitting TRBD1. From germline, CDR1 is SGDLS and CDR2 YYNGEE. CDR3 length: 14 amino acids. J gave up 3 bases and V 4 bases, and 3 bases lay outside the gene matches. The CDR3 nucleotides read TGTGCCAGCAGCACAGGGACAGGGGACACTGAAGCTTTCTTT. This encodes CASSTGTGDTEAFF.